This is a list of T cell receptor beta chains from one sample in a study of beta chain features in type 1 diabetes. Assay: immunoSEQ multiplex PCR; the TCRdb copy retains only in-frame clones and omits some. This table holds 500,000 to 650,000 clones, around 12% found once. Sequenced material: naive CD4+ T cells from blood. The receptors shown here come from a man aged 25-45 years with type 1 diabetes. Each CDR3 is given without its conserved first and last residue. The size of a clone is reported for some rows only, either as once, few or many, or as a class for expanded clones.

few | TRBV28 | ATLGQGAYIQY
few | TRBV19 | ASNDQGGTEAF
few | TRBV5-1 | ASSADRDYGYT
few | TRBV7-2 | ASSFGAGPSYEQY
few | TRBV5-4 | ASSSGQSGGYEQY
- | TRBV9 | ASSARHRDSPLH
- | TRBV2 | ASSADSVQPQH
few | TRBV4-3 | ASSQGLAGNGGNEQF
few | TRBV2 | ASTQRGLGTDTQY
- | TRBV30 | AWSWTGNYEQY
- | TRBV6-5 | ASRLTGLDSYEQY
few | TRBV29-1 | SVRQGGTDTQY
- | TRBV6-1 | ASSETSLLNQPQH
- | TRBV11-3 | ASSPRPVGTGELF
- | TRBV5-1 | ASSSPLDRVATDTQY
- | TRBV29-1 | SVDRGNEKLF
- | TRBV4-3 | ASSQDARQGDSPLH
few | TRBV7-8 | ASSLLRDSYQETQY
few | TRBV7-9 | AAEGGALSSYEQY
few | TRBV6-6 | ASSYLANTIY
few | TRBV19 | ASSNGREKH
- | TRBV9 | ASSVTGVGTFGYT
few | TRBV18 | ASSPGLAYNEQF
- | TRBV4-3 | ASSQEGAGATEQY
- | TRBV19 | ASSPNGLRTQY
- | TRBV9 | ASSPLRATDTQY
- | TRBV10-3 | AISESRQLNTEAF
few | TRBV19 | ATRTSGTDTQY
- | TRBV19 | ASIPRGSGELF
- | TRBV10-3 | AITGQGSGNTIY
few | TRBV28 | ASSGAVLDTQY
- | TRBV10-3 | AISESGETQY
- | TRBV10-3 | AISDGDRTYEQY
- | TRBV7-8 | ASSLTTSGRAPGELF
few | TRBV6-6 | ASTPEQGLQY
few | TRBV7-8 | ASSPGRAGDTQY
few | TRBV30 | AWSSRAYSYEQY
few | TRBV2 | ASIQTGDNSPLH
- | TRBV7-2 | ASSLAGNYEQY
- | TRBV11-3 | ASSLGGISYNEQF
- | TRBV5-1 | ASRSGTGNSPLH
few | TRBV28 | ASSLTGPGSSPLH
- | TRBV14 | ASSPLGPLSYEQY
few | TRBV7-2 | ASSLWDPLASGNTIY
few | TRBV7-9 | ASSSSGRLDQETQY
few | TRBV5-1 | ASSPGVQETQY
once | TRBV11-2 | ASSLDGQGGNQPQH
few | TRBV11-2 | ASSPTGGSYNEQF
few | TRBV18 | ASSTTDTQY
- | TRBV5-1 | ASSLGFNAGELF
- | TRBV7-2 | ASSLKRGEGETQY
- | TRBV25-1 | ASTLHGTENSPLH